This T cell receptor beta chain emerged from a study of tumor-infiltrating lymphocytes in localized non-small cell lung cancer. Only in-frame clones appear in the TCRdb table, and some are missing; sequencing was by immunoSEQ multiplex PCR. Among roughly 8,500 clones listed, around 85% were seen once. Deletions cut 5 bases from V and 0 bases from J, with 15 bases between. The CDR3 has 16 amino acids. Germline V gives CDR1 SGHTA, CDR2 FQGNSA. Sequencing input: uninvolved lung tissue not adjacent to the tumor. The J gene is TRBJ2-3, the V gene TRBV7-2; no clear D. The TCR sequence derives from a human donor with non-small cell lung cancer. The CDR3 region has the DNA TGTGCCAGCAGCCTTCATACAGCAATTAGCACAGATACGCAGTATTTT. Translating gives CASSLHTAISTDTQYF.